The 2 T cell receptor beta chains below were found in one sample sequenced in a study of cytomegalovirus exposure and HLA in healthy donors. With 60 Vbeta and 13 Jbeta primers, the PCR was carried out. The repertoire was sequenced with immunoSEQ multiplex PCR; TCRdb's copy has only in-frame clones and lacks some. The table has under 150,000 clones, about four fifths seen once. The sequencing input was PBMCs. Source of these receptors: a man aged 18-30 years in good health and CMV-seronegative.

CDR3 DNA sequence: TGTGCCAGCAGTTTGGAGGGAAGGACCCAGCATTTT. It codes for CASSLEGRTQHF. The rearrangement joins TRBV6-5 to TRBJ1-5; no definite D call. The V end lost 4 bases, the J end lost 11 bases, and 12 bases lay between the germline ends. CDR1 and CDR2 (germline): MNHEY, SVGAGI. The CDR3 length is 12 residues.

The chain has TRBV7-6 and TRBJ2-2; the match to TRBD2 covers 8 bases. There are 16 residues in the CDR3. V lost 5 bases, J lost 4 bases, and 9 bases stayed unmatched. From germline, CDR1 is SGHVS and CDR2 FNYEAQ. CDR3 sequence: CASSQVGGGPTGELFF. The CDR3 region has the DNA TGTGCCAGCAGCCAGGTCGGGGGGGGGCCCACCGGGGAGCTGTTTTTT. Supplemented by reference TRBV7-6 and TRBJ2-2, the full variable domain reads GAGVSQSPRYKVTKRGQDVALRCDPISGHVSLYWYRQALGQGPEFLTYFNYEAQQDKSGLPNDRFSAERPEGSISTLTIQRTEQRDSAMYRCASSQVGGGPTGELFFGEGSRLTVL.